This T cell receptor (beta chain) was retrieved from a study of identifying expanded T cells in peripheral blood. V lost 4 bases and J 3 bases, leaving 8 bases between the germline ends. Germline lookup yields CDR1 SGHDT and CDR2 YYEEEE. The CDR3 sequence is 12 residues long. Method: immunoSEQ multiplex PCR; TCRdb's copy keeps in-frame clones and lacks some. The sample consists of about 91,000 clones, 70% to 90% of them appearing once. V usage is TRBV5-6 and J usage is TRBJ2-7; weak D call: TRBD1 (5 bases). The TCR sequence derives from a person aged 18 to 70 in good health. The sequenced sample was blood. The DNA for the CDR3 is TGTGCCAGCAGCATCACAGGCTACGAGCAGTACTTC. Encoded protein: CASSITGYEQYF. Based on the CDR3 plus reference TRBV5-6 and TRBJ2-7, the full variable domain is DAGVTQSPTHLIKTRGQQVTLRCSPKSGHDTVSWYQQALGQGPQFIFQYYEEEERQRGNFPDRFSGHQFPNYSSELNVNALLLGDSALYLCASSITGYEQYFGPGTRLTVT.